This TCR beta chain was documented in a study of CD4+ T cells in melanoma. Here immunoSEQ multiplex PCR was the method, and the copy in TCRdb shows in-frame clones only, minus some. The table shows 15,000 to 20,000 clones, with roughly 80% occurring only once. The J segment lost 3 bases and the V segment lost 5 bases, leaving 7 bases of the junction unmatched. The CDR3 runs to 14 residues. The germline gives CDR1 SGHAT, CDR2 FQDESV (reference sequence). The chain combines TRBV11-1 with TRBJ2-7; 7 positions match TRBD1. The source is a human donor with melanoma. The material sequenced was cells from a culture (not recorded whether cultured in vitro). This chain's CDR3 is CASSVGQRVYEQYF. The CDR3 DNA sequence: TGTGCCAGCAGCGTGGGACAGAGAGTCTACGAGCAGTACTTC.